This T cell receptor (beta chain) is from a study of beta chain features in type 1 diabetes. Reverse transcription of all isolated RNA meant that expressed TCRB transcripts were sequenced. Only in-frame clones appear in the TCRdb table, and some are missing; sequencing was by immunoSEQ multiplex PCR. Here the sample spans 220,000 or so clones, 68% being singletons. Germline V gives CDR1 SQVTM, CDR2 ANQGSEA. The CDR3 extends over 13 amino acids. V lost 7 bases, J lost 1 base, and 13 bases lay in between. In the case of this clone: Its antigen is unidentified.

Study-level points and caveats: Whether HLA type affects TCRB rearrangement stayed undetermined in the present work.

The rearrangement uses TRBV29-1 and TRBJ1-1; no definite D call. The receptor comes from a man aged 25 to 45 in good health. What was sequenced was naive CD4+ T cells from blood. The CDR3 coding sequence is TGCAGCGGCGCCACACAACCGAACACTGAAGCTTTCTTT. The encoded protein is CSGATQPNTEAFF.